Below, one T cell receptor beta chain is given with its context. Its antigen is unidentified. TCRdb re-analysed the 5' RACE reads in MiXCR, keeping a single row per CDR3 protein. The sample records 690,000 or so distinct CDR3 sequences, around 6% being singletons. This sample is part of a study of identical twins. Study-level findings and limits: In beta out-of-frame sequences, the excess sharing between twins was weaker. Cross-sectional statistical analysis was relied on for the conclusions, without the same donors being followed.

CDR3 length equals 17 residues. V shed 3 bases and J shed 1 base, with 18 bases lying between them. Germline assignment: CDR1 MNHNS and CDR2 SASEGT. Every one of the donors was a healthy Caucasian. Sequencing input: naive T cells sorted from blood. The sequence was obtained from a man aged 18-30 years in good health. V gene TRBV6-1 combines with J gene TRBJ1-2; D remains ambiguous. CDR3 residues: CASSDILQRDFNYGYTF. The CDR3 DNA follows: TGTGCCAGCAGTGATATTCTACAGCGAGATTTTAACTATGGCTACACCTTC.